These 15 T cell receptor beta chains share one sample of origin, sequenced in a study of long-term antiretroviral therapy in people with HIV. Version v3.0 of the immunoSEQ assay was performed at survey level. The data were produced by immunoSEQ multiplex PCR, yet TCRdb's version contains in-frame clones alone and is incomplete. The data contain fewer than 20,000 clones, around 80% of them seen just once; the ten biggest clones take up around 18%. The specimen comprised unsorted PBMCs, sampled 0.6 years after starting antiretroviral therapy. The source is a woman aged 18-29 years with HIV.

CDR3 protein: CASSEGDRYQPQHF. Here the CDR3 DNA reads TGTGCCAGCAGTGAAGGGGACCGCTATCAGCCCCAGCATTTT. The V gene is TRBV6-1, the J gene TRBJ1-5; D may be TRBD1 (5 bases). The CDR3 is made up of 14 amino acids. Germline CDR1 MNHNS, CDR2 SASEGT. V lost 1 base and J 5 bases, leaving 9 bases between the germline ends.

The chain couples TRBV19 to TRBJ1-2, with D possibly being TRBD1 (6 bases). The V end lost 7 bases, the J end lost 0 bases, and 9 bases lay between the germline ends. CDR3 length equals 13 residues. Germline assignment: CDR1 LNHDA and CDR2 SQIVND (reference sequence). CDR3 residues: CASTRGANYGYTF. DNA for the CDR3: TGTGCCAGTACCAGGGGTGCTAACTATGGCTACACCTTC.

The chain carries TRBV6-5 and TRBJ1-1, with D uncertain. The V gene's germline CDR1 is MNHEY and CDR2 SVGAGI. Trimming took 0 bases from V and 0 from J, leaving 8 bases between them. This CDR3 spans 15 amino acids. The CDR3 reads CASSYSNTLNTEAFF. CDR3 nucleotides: TGTGCCAGCAGTTACTCGAACACCTTGAACACTGAAGCTTTCTTT.

This clone came up once. The chain uses TRBV29-1 and TRBJ2-3; 9 bases map to TRBD2. Germline lookup yields CDR1 SQVTM and CDR2 ANQGSEA. V was clipped by 7 bases and J by 1 base; unmatched bases: 0. This CDR3 spans 12 amino acids. The CDR3 bases are TGCAGCGGGACTAGCGGCACAGATACGCAGTATTTT. It yields the protein CSGTSGTDTQYF.

A few counts support this clone. The rearrangement links TRBV28 to TRBJ2-7; 9 bases match TRBD1. Germline loops: CDR1 MDHEN, CDR2 SYDVKM. The CDR3 sequence is 14 residues long. V lost 5 bases and J lost 5; bases outside the gene matches: 7. The CDR3 region has the DNA TGTGCCAGCAGTACCGGGACAGGGAACCACGAGCAGTACTTC. It translates to CASSTGTGNHEQYF.

This clone came up a few times. The genes are TRBV28 and TRBJ2-7; D may be TRBD2 (6 bases). Germline assignment: CDR1 MDHEN and CDR2 SYDVKM. The CDR3 covers 12 residues. With 5 bases removed from V and 6 bases from J, the gap between germline ends came to 11 bases. The CDR3 spells CASSQPGGEQYF. In DNA, the CDR3 is TGTGCCAGCAGTCAACCCGGGGGCGAGCAGTACTTC.

The table lists this clone with a count of one. The rearrangement joins TRBV6-1 to TRBJ2-3, with 9 bases lining up with TRBD1. The germline V gene has CDR1 MNHNS and CDR2 SASEGT. The CDR3 is made up of 15 amino acids. Unmatched junction bases numbered 9, after V lost 6 bases and J lost 5 bases. The CDR3 sequence: CASRDRRQGGDTQYF. The CDR3 DNA reads TGTGCCAGCAGAGACAGACGACAGGGGGGAGATACGCAGTATTTT.

The genes are TRBV5-6 and TRBJ1-1, with no clear D. Germline loops: CDR1 SGHDT, CDR2 YYEEEE. V shed 1 base and J shed 0 bases, with 10 bases lying between them. The CDR3 contains 15 residues. CDR3 in amino acids: CASSLNPGLNTEAFF. The CDR3 nucleotides are TGTGCCAGCAGCTTGAATCCGGGTTTGAACACTGAAGCTTTCTTT.

The rearrangement joins TRBV20-1 to TRBJ1-2; D is unresolved. In germline, CDR1 is DFQATT, CDR2 SNEGSKA (reference sequence). V was trimmed by 3 bases and J by 5 bases, leaving 4 bases between them. This CDR3 is built from 10 residues. In DNA form, the CDR3 reads TGCAGTGCTAGCGGATATGGCTACACCTTC. It is translated as CSASGYGYTF.

The chain joins TRBV14 to TRBJ2-1; TRBD1 is a possible D gene (6 bases). Trimming removed 1 base from V and 4 bases from J, with 14 bases in between. CDR1 and CDR2 (germline): SGHDN, FVKESK. The CDR3 is 16 amino acids. The CDR3 sequence: CASSQGSGQGYNEQFF. CDR3 nucleotide sequence: TGTGCCAGCAGCCAAGGGAGCGGCCAGGGGTACAATGAGCAGTTCTTC. The full variable domain, rest sourced from reference TRBV14 and TRBJ2-1, is EAGVTQFPSHSVIEKGQTVTLRCDPISGHDNLYWYRRVMGKEIKFLLHFVKESKQDESGMPNNRFLAERTGGTYSTLKVQPAELEDSGVYFCASSQGSGQGYNEQFFGPGTRLTVL.

V gene TRBV2 combines with J gene TRBJ1-1; 8 bases fit TRBD1. The germline V gene has CDR1 SNHLY and CDR2 FYNNEI. The CDR3 loop spans 13 amino acids. V lost 6 bases, J lost 6 bases, and 6 bases stayed unmatched. CDR3 region: CASRDRASSEAFF. The CDR3 nucleotides read TGTGCCAGCAGGGACAGGGCGTCTTCTGAAGCTTTCTTT. Full variable domain (outside the CDR3, taken from reference TRBV2 and TRBJ1-1): EPEVTQTPSHQVTQMGQEVILRCVPISNHLYFYWYRQILGQKVEFLVSFYNNEISEKSEIFDDQFSVERPDGSNFTLKIRSTKLEDSAMYFCASRDRASSEAFFGQGTRLTVV.

The V and J genes are TRBV10-3 and TRBJ2-1; 9 nucleotides line up with TRBD2. The CDR3 has 17 residues. Germline V gene sequence: CDR1 ENHRY, CDR2 SYGVKD. After removal of 0 bases from V and 3 bases from J, the junction contained 6 bases not matched to a gene. DNA of the CDR3: TGTGCCATCAGTGAGTCGAGGGCTAGCGGGGACTACAATGAGCAGTTCTTC. Translation gives CAISESRASGDYNEQFF.

The chain recombines TRBV7-8 with TRBJ1-2, with 10 nucleotides matching TRBD1. Trimming took 5 bases from V and 3 from J; bases not matched to a gene: 9. Germline CDR1 and CDR2: SGHVS and FQNEAQ. The CDR3 totals 16 residues. This CDR3 is CASSRDRGRRDYGYTF. CDR3 DNA: TGTGCCAGCAGCCGAGACAGGGGGCGACGGGACTATGGCTACACCTTC.

The V and J genes are TRBV14 and TRBJ1-6; D is undetermined. This CDR3 region has 15 residues. In germline, CDR1 is SGHDN, CDR2 FVKESK. Trimming removed 3 bases from V and 8 bases from J, with 14 bases in between. The CDR3 spells CASSQSREGYSPLHF. The CDR3 region has the DNA TGTGCCAGCAGCCAGTCGAGGGAGGGTTATTCACCCCTCCACTTT.

This chain connects TRBV6-1 to TRBJ1-3; D gene unclear. Trimming removed 6 bases from V and 3 bases from J, with 15 bases in between. This CDR3 contains 15 residues. The germline V gene encodes CDR1 MNHNS and CDR2 SASEGT. DNA of the CDR3: TGTGCCAGCAGCGAACCCCCTCAGAATGGAAACACCATATATTTT. Its translation: CASSEPPQNGNTIYF.